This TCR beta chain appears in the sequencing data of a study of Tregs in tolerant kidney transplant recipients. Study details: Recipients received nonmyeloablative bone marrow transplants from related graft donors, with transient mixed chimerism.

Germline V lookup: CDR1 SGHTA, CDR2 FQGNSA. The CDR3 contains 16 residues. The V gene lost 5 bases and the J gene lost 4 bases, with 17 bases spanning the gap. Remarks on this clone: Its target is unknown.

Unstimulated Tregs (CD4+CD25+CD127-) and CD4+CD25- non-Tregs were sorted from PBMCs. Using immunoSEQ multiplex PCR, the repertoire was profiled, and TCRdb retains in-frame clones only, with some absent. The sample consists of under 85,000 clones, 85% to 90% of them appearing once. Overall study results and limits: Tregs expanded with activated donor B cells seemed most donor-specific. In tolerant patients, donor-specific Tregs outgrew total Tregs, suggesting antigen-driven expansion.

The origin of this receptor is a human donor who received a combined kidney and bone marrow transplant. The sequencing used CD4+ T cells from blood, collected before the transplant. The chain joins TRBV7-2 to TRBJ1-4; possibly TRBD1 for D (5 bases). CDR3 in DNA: TGTGCCAGCAGCCAATTTGGGGGGGTCTTTAATGAAAAACTGTTTTTT. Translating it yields CASSQFGGVFNEKLFF.